One and the same sample provided the 27 T cell receptor beta chains below, sequenced in a study of STAT5B mutations in CD4+ large granular lymphocyte leukemia (dated by TCRdb to 2021 to 2024). The protocol used for the library was the immunoSEQ multiplex PCR assay. The clones in this table, taken by TCRdb from immuneACCESS, are in-frame only. Not every clone is retained; where verified, under half of the shortfall comes from an unresolved V gene, and the cause of the rest is unknown. This sample comprises under 35,000 clones, 68% of them detected only once. The ten largest account for around 1.7% of the sample. The sample consisted of CD4+ T cells from blood buffy coats. The receptors shown here come from a human donor in good health.

This clone was counted between two and nine times. This sequence joins TRBV5-5 and TRBJ1-2; 8 nucleotides line up with TRBD1. The V gene end was trimmed by 4 bases and the J gene end by 8 bases; junction bases not matched to a gene: 16. From germline, CDR1 is SGHKS and CDR2 YYEKEE (reference sequence). This CDR3 region has 16 residues. The CDR3 coding sequence is TGTGCCAGCAGCCCCATCACAGGACAGGGTCGGGAAGGCTACACCTTC. This sequence encodes CASSPITGQGREGYTF. The variable domain in full, completed from reference TRBV5-5 and TRBJ1-2, reads DAGVTQSPTHLIKTRGQQVTLRCSPISGHKSVSWYQQVLGQGPQFIFQYYEKEERGRGNFPDRFSARQFPNYSSELNVNALLLGDSALYLCASSPITGQGREGYTFGSGTRLTVV.

The chain joins TRBV18 to TRBJ2-7, with D tentatively TRBD1 (5 bases). Trimming removed 3 bases at V and 3 bases at J, with 9 bases between. The CDR3 consists of 13 residues. The germline CDR1 and CDR2 sequences are KGHSH and LQKENI. This CDR3 reads CASSPGLDYEQYF. In nucleotides, the CDR3 is TGTGCCAGCTCACCGGGGCTCGACTACGAGCAGTACTTC.

This clone has more than one count but fewer than ten. V is TRBV7-9 and J is TRBJ1-1; D is ambiguous. The CDR3 runs 13 residues. The germline gives CDR1 SEHNR, CDR2 FQNEAQ (reference sequence). Trimming left V 1 base short and J 1 base short, with 4 bases between. Here the CDR3 reads CASSLERNTEAFF. In DNA form, the CDR3 reads TGTGCCAGCAGCTTAGAGAGGAACACTGAAGCTTTCTTT.

This chain uses TRBV5-4 with TRBJ1-2; the D is unclear. Per the germline V gene, CDR1 is SGHNT and CDR2 is YYREEE (reference sequence). The CDR3 is 12 amino acids. V lost 0 bases and J lost 7, with 7 bases in between. This CDR3 is CASSLETFGYTF. The CDR3 DNA follows: TGTGCCAGCAGCTTGGAAACTTTTGGCTACACCTTC.

This clone was picked up a small number of times. The chain recombines TRBV19 with TRBJ1-2; TRBD1 matches at 8 bases. The CDR3 loop spans 14 amino acids. Germline CDR1 and CDR2: LNHDA and SQIVND (reference sequence). V was clipped by 5 bases and J by 6 bases; unmatched bases: 8. The CDR3 sequence is CASSGPRGRDGYTF. In nucleotides, the CDR3 is TGTGCCAGTAGTGGTCCCAGGGGGCGTGATGGCTACACCTTC.

The gene calls are TRBV11-3 and TRBJ2-5; D might be TRBD2 (6 bases). Germline CDR1 and CDR2: SGHNT and YENEEA. V was shortened by 3 bases and J by 5 bases, with 13 bases between the two germline ends. The CDR3 consists of 14 residues. As DNA, the CDR3 is TGTGCCAGCAGCTTCAGACTAGGAGGGGAGACCCAGTACTTC. It yields the protein CASSFRLGGETQYF. Full variable domain (missing parts from reference TRBV11-3 and TRBJ2-5): EAGVVQSPRYKIIEKKQPVAFWCNPISGHNTLYWYLQNLGQGPELLIRYENEEAVDDSQLPKDRFSAERLKGVDSTLKIQPAELGDSAVYLCASSFRLGGETQYFGPGTRLLVL.

The chain has TRBV11-3 and TRBJ2-5, with a tentative D call TRBD1 (7 bases). CDR3 length: 14 residues. Trimming removed 5 bases at V and 1 base at J, with 11 bases between. Germline CDR1 reads SGHNT; CDR2 reads YENEEA. The CDR3 region has the DNA TGTGCCAGCAGCCAGGGGGACTTCCAAGAGACCCAGTACTTC. This translates into CASSQGDFQETQYF.

The chain employs TRBV5-1 and TRBJ2-1, with 8 bases that match TRBD1. The CDR3 is 13 residues long. After removal of 7 bases from V and 1 base from J, the junction contained 1 base not matched to a gene. Germline V CDR1 and CDR2: SGHRS, YFSETQ. CDR3 in DNA: TGCGCCAGCGGACAGGGATCCTACAATGAGCAGTTCTTC. Translated: CASGQGSYNEQFF.

This clone appeared a single time. The genes are TRBV6-4 and TRBJ1-3; perhaps TRBD1 as D (6 bases). Germline CDR1 reads MRHNA; CDR2 reads SNTAGT. This CDR3 is 18 amino acids long. V was clipped by 5 bases and J by 3 bases, with 23 bases between them. The CDR3 here is CASSLGAGVGSRGNTIYF. CDR3 nucleotide sequence: TGTGCCAGCAGTCTCGGGGCAGGGGTTGGTTCCCGTGGAAACACCATATATTTT.

In nucleotides, the CDR3 is TGTGCTAGTGGTTTGGCTCCCAATGGCAGGGATCACGGCTACACCTTC. This codes for CASGLAPNGRDHGYTF. This chain links TRBV12-5 with TRBJ1-2, with D perhaps matching TRBD1 (5 bases). The germline gives CDR1 LGHNT, CDR2 FRNRAP. This CDR3 comprises 16 residues. V dropped 1 base and J dropped 8 bases, with 20 bases sitting between them.

The chain carries TRBV7-6 and TRBJ2-1; no clear D. Between the trimmed V and J ends, which lost 6 bases and 5 bases, there was a span of 5 bases. Germline V lookup: CDR1 SGHVS, CDR2 FNYEAQ. The CDR3 loop spans 11 amino acids. The CDR3 sequence: CASSYNNEQFF. As DNA, the CDR3 is TGTGCCAGCAGTTATAACAATGAGCAGTTCTTC.

The rearrangement links TRBV5-1 to TRBJ1-4, with D possibly matching TRBD1 (5 bases). Germline CDR1 SGHRS, CDR2 YFSETQ. The CDR3 has 15 residues. Trimming removed 3 bases at V and 2 bases at J, with 11 bases between. The CDR3 DNA reads as TGCGCCAGCAGCTCCCTGGGGGGGACTAATGAAAAACTGTTTTTT. Amino acid sequence: CASSSLGGTNEKLFF.

This clone was recorded a few times. V gene TRBV7-9 combines with J gene TRBJ2-1; weak D call: TRBD2 (5 bases). V was shortened by 4 bases and J by 8 bases, with 21 bases between the two germline ends. CDR3 length equals 16 residues. The V gene's germline CDR1 is SEHNR and CDR2 FQNEAQ (reference sequence). CDR3 protein: CASSSGMSLLLDEQFF. For the CDR3, the DNA is TGTGCCAGCAGCTCCGGGATGAGCCTACTGCTCGATGAGCAGTTCTTC.

This clone was observed a handful of times. V usage is TRBV10-2 and J usage is TRBJ1-5, with D perhaps TRBD1 (5 bases). The CDR3 is 14 residues long. Germline V gene data show CDR1 as WSHSY and CDR2 as SAAADI. V lost 5 bases to trimming and J lost 7 bases, with 15 bases between them. The CDR3 loop reads CASSTGQGWQPQHF. As DNA, the CDR3 is TGCGCCAGCAGTACGGGGCAGGGTTGGCAGCCCCAGCATTTT.

The CDR3, as DNA: TGCGCCAGCAGCTTGGGTGCAGGGACTGGGGCCAACGTCCTGACTTTC. Amino acid sequence: CASSLGAGTGANVLTF. The chain recombines TRBV5-1 with TRBJ2-6; TRBD1 is a possible D gene (5 bases). CDR3 length: 16 residues. V lost 0 bases to trimming and J lost 2 bases, with 9 bases between them. The germline V gene has CDR1 SGHRS and CDR2 YFSETQ.

This clone was seen just once. The rearrangement uses TRBV20-1 and TRBJ2-1; D is uncertain. The CDR3 totals 11 residues. Trimming pared 1 base from V and 8 bases from J, leaving 6 bases between. Germline loops: CDR1 DFQATT, CDR2 SNEGSKA (reference sequence). The CDR3 nucleotides are TGCAGTGCTAGAGGGGGTTATGAGCAGTTCTTC. Its translation is CSARGGYEQFF.

V usage is TRBV9 and J usage is TRBJ2-3, with 13 bases aligning to TRBD2. Germline V lookup: CDR1 SGDLS, CDR2 YYNGEE. V shed 3 bases, J shed 4 bases, and the junction held 5 bases outside the gene matches. This CDR3 contains 16 residues. CDR3 nucleotides: TGTGCCAGCAGCGGAGAACTAGCGGGGGGGGCAGATACGCAGTATTTT. Translated, it gives CASSGELAGGADTQYF.

The chain joins TRBV7-3 to TRBJ2-3; perhaps D is TRBD1 or TRBD2 (6 bases each). The germline gives CDR1 SGHTA, CDR2 FQGTGA. This CDR3 is built from 14 residues. V lost 4 bases to trimming and J lost 5 bases, with 13 bases between them. Here the CDR3 DNA reads TGTGCCAGCAGCTCGAGGAAGGGGGGAGATACGCAGTATTTT. Translated: CASSSRKGGDTQYF.

This clone has only one observation. The chain combines TRBV5-1 with TRBJ2-5, with D perhaps being TRBD1 or TRBD2 (6 bases each). With 4 bases removed from V and 5 bases from J, the gap between germline ends came to 21 bases. The V gene's germline CDR1 is SGHRS and CDR2 YFSETQ. The length of the CDR3 is 16 residues. The CDR3 DNA is TGCGCCAGCAGCCTAAACGGGGGCTCCTCGGGGGAGACCCAGTACTTC. It codes for CASSLNGGSSGETQYF.

The chain joins TRBV18 to TRBJ1-5, with a tentative D call TRBD1 (6 bases). The CDR3 covers 19 residues. Trimming stripped 2 bases from V and 2 bases from J, with 22 bases between. Germline CDR1 reads KGHSH; CDR2 reads LQKENI. CDR3 region: CASSPESLGGQAGNQPQHF. CDR3 DNA sequence: TGTGCCAGCTCACCAGAGTCTCTAGGGGGGCAAGCGGGCAATCAGCCCCAGCATTTT. The full variable domain, completed using reference TRBV18 and TRBJ1-5, is NAGVMQNPRHLVRRRGQEARLRCSPMKGHSHVYWYRQLPEEGLKFMVYLQKENIIDESGMPKERFSAEFPKEGPSILRIQQVVRGDSAAYFCASSPESLGGQAGNQPQHFGDGTRLSIL.

The rearrangement uses TRBV29-1 and TRBJ2-7; D possibly matches TRBD1 or TRBD2 (5 bases each). Trimming took off 7 bases at V and 0 bases at J, with 13 bases between the two ends. CDR1 and CDR2 (germline): SQVTM, ANQGSEA. The CDR3 loop spans 13 amino acids. In nucleotides, the CDR3 is TGCAGCGCCGGGACGACCAGCTCCTACGAGCAGTACTTC. As protein: CSAGTTSSYEQYF.

This clone was seen a few times. The V gene is TRBV10-3, the J gene TRBJ2-1; 8 bases map to TRBD1. The germline V gene has CDR1 ENHRY and CDR2 SYGVKD. CDR3 length: 15 residues. Trimming took 4 bases from V and 9 from J; bases not matched to a gene: 11. The DNA for the CDR3 is TGTGCCATCAGTGGGCGGGACAGGTCCTTCGGTGAGCAGTTCTTC. It encodes CAISGRDRSFGEQFF.

A single count supports this clone. This chain links TRBV6-1 with TRBJ1-5; unclear D gene. V was shortened by 6 bases and J by 6 bases, with 18 bases between the two germline ends. CDR3 length equals 15 residues. Germline V CDR1 and CDR2: MNHNS, SASEGT. The DNA for the CDR3 is TGTGCCAGCAGGGGGTCTGTGGGAGCGGGTCAGCCCCAGCATTTT. Protein: CASRGSVGAGQPQHF.

This chain connects TRBV6-1 to TRBJ1-4; 7 bases line up with TRBD1. CDR3 length: 15 amino acids. V lost 6 bases and J lost 5; bases outside the gene matches: 9. CDR1 and CDR2 from the germline V gene are MNHNS and SASEGT. CDR3 nucleotide sequence: TGTGCCAGCAGCTCACAGGGGCAGGGGAATGAAAAACTGTTTTTT. It specifies CASSSQGQGNEKLFF.

This chain uses TRBV2 with TRBJ2-3; 9 bases are a match to TRBD1. V lost 3 bases to trimming and J lost 3 bases; unmatched junction nucleotides: 7. Germline assignment: CDR1 SNHLY and CDR2 FYNNEI. This CDR3 spans 16 amino acids. The CDR3 reads CASSDRTGVRTDTQYF. CDR3 in DNA: TGTGCCAGCAGTGATCGGACAGGGGTTAGGACAGATACGCAGTATTTT.

The chain recombines TRBV27 with TRBJ1-4; 9 nucleotides match TRBD1. This CDR3 is 15 amino acids long. V was pared by 8 bases and J by 7 bases, with 11 bases of the junction left unmatched. Germline V lookup: CDR1 MNHEY, CDR2 SMNVEV (reference sequence). In DNA, the CDR3 is TGTGCCAGCCGCAGCTGGGGGACAGGGAGTGAAAAACTGTTTTTT. It is translated as CASRSWGTGSEKLFF.

V gene TRBV23-1 combines with J gene TRBJ1-1; 8 nucleotides line up with TRBD1. TRBV23-1 qualifies as an ORF whose function is uncertain. This CDR3 has 17 residues. The trim removed 6 bases at V and 0 bases at J, leaving 12 bases unmatched. CDR3 residues: CASSGAGTGDMNTEAFF. CDR3 bases: TGCGCCAGCAGCGGGGCGGGGACAGGAGACATGAACACTGAAGCTTTCTTT.